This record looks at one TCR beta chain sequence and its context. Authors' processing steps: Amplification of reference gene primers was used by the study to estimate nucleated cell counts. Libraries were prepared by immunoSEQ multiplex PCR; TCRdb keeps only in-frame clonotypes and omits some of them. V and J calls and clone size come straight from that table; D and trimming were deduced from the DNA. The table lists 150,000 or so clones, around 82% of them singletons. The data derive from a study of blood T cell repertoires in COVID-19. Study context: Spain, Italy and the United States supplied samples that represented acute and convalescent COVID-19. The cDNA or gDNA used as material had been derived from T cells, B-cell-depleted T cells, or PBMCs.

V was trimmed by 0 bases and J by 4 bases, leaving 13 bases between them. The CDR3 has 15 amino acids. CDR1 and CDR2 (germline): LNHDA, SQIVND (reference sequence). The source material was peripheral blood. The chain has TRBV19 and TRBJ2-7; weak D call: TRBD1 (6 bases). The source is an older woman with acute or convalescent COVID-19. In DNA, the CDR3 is TGTGCCAGTAGTATAGATATAACAGGGTGGTACGAGCAGTACTTC. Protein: CASSIDITGWYEQYF.